This T cell receptor (beta chain) stems from a study of shared clonotypes between healthy human individuals. Across the whole study: A donor's plate count was three for CD4 naive and three for CD4 memory; CD8 naive had two and CD8 memory one.

As regards this clone: Its antigen is as yet unknown.

Generated by immunoSEQ multiplex PCR, the TCRdb table keeps only in-frame clones and is missing some. Among some 1,100,000 clones, approximately 80% were seen once, and the ten largest hold around 0.47%. This CDR3 has 16 residues. Germline V lookup: CDR1 SGHDN, CDR2 FVKESK. Trimming took off 0 bases at V and 2 bases at J, with 14 bases between the two ends. General study results and limits: In general, naive subsets displayed greater estimated richness than memory subsets did. Lower generation probabilities were found for non-shared clonotypes than for those shared by all four donors.

Sequenced input: memory CD4+ T cells from PBMCs. Subset meaning: CD45RA-negative fraction. The sequence was collected from a man aged 18-30 years in good health. Some clones in this sample may be carry-over from other donors' samples. The chain carries TRBV14 and TRBJ2-7; D possibly uses TRBD1 or TRBD2 (5 bases each). CDR3 region: CASSQDEWDDAYEQYF. CDR3 coding DNA: TGTGCCAGCAGCCAAGATGAGTGGGACGATGCCTACGAGCAGTACTTC.